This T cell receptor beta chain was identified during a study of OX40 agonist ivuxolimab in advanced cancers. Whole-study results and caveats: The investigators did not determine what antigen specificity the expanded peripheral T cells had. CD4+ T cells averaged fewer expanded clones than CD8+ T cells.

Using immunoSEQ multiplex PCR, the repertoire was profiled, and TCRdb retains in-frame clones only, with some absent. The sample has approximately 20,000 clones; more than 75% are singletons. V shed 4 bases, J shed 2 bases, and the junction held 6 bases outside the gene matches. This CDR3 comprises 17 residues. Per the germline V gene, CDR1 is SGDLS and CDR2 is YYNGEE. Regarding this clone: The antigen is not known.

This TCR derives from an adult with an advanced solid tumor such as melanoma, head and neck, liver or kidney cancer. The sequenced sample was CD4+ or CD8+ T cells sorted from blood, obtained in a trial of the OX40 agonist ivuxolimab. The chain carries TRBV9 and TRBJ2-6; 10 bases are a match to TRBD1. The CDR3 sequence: CASSIRQGATGANVLTF. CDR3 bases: TGTGCCAGCAGCATCAGACAGGGGGCGACTGGGGCCAACGTCCTGACTTTC.